This T cell receptor beta chain derives from a study of cytomegalovirus exposure and HLA in healthy donors. About the research overall: Clustering assigned about four fifths of the approximately 430 genotyped donors to the Caucasian-associated ancestry cluster.

The germline CDR1 and CDR2 sequences are SEHNR and FQNEAQ (reference sequence). The length of the CDR3 is 15 residues. With 60 Vbeta and 13 Jbeta primers, the PCR was carried out. Method: immunoSEQ multiplex PCR; TCRdb's copy keeps in-frame clones and lacks some. Altogether under 200,000 clones are present, about 75% being singletons, with the ten largest covering 7.4%. Comments on this clone: Its antigen is not known. Its ends do not fully match the called genes, so a read error is possible.

Whereas donors were nominally healthy upon sampling, unrecorded immune exposures were probable. Notes on the study in general: Versus the roughly 690-donor mean, an Asian-associated ancestry cluster reportedly showed fewer N-insertions in a later analysis. Available immune exposure information covered CMV serostatus only.

Input material: PBMCs. The TCR comes from a male donor in good health and CMV-seropositive. V usage is TRBV7-9 and J usage is TRBJ2-5; the match to TRBD2 covers 9 bases. The CDR3 nucleotides are TGTTCCAGCAGCCACGAGCGGGGGGCGCAAGAGACCCAGTACTTC. Amino acids: CSSSHERGAQETQYF.